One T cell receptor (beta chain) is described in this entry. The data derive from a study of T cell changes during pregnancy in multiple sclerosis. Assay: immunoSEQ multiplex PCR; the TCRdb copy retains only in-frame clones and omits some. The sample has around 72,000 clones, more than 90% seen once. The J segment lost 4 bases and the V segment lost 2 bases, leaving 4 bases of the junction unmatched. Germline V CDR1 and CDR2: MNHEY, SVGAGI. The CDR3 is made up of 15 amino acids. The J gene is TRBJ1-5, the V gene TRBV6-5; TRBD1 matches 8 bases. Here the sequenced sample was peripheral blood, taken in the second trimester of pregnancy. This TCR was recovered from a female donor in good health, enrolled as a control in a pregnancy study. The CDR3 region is CASSYDGQGNQPQHF. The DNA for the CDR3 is TGTGCCAGCAGTTACGATGGACAGGGAAATCAGCCCCAGCATTTT.